These 19 T cell receptor beta chains share one sample of origin, sequenced in a study of blood T cell repertoires in COVID-19. Only in-frame clones appear in the TCRdb table, and some are missing; sequencing was by immunoSEQ multiplex PCR. The data hold under 150,000 clones, with roughly 80% observed a single time. Sequenced: peripheral blood. All receptors derive from a man aged 45 to 65 with active or convalescent COVID-19.

The chain uses TRBV6-5 and TRBJ2-7; D is undetermined. The germline V gene has CDR1 MNHEY and CDR2 SVGAGI. This CDR3 contains 16 residues. The ends were cut back, 4 bases at V and 1 base at J, with 17 bases in the middle. The CDR3 is CASSSFRSWNSYEQYF. CDR3 DNA sequence: TGTGCCAGCAGTTCCTTCAGGTCATGGAATTCCTACGAGCAGTACTTC.

The V call is TRBV6-5, the J call TRBJ1-3; no reliable D call. The CDR3 is 13 amino acids. Germline V gene data show CDR1 as MNHEY and CDR2 as SVGAGI. The V end lost 6 bases, the J end lost 2 bases, and 8 bases lay between the germline ends. CDR3 bases: TGTGCCAGCAGAACGCGGGCTGGAAACACCATATATTTT. Its protein product is CASRTRAGNTIYF.

This chain uses TRBV11-3 with TRBJ2-2, with TRBD2 identical over 8 bases. In germline, CDR1 is SGHNT, CDR2 YENEEA. V lost 0 bases, J lost 3 bases, and 9 bases stayed unmatched. This CDR3 comprises 18 residues. The DNA for the CDR3 is TGTGCCAGCAGCTTAGAAGAGCGGGGGAGGACGTACACCGGGGAGCTGTTTTTT. This gives the protein CASSLEERGRTYTGELFF.

A few counts support this clone. The chain has TRBV4-1 and TRBJ2-7; D uncertain. The CDR3 has 14 residues. Trimming took 0 bases from V and 3 from J, leaving 9 bases between them. Germline V gene lookup returns CDR1 MGHRA and CDR2 YSYEKL. CDR3 DNA sequence: TGCGCCAGCAGCCAAGACTCGAGTGTCTACGAGCAGTACTTC. Protein sequence: CASSQDSSVYEQYF.

The gene calls are TRBV27 and TRBJ1-6; 7 bases fit TRBD1. With 2 bases clipped from V and 9 bases from J, the junction kept 4 bases outside the gene matches. The length of the CDR3 is 14 residues. Per the germline V gene, CDR1 is MNHEY and CDR2 is SMNVEV (reference sequence). CDR3 coding DNA: TGTGCCAGCAGTTTAAAGGGGGCGCTTTCACCCCTCCACTTT. Residues: CASSLKGALSPLHF.

This clone showed up just a few times. This chain uses TRBV7-9 with TRBJ2-7; TRBD2 agrees at 10 bases. V lost 3 bases, J lost 6 bases, and 5 bases stayed unmatched. The CDR3 runs to 14 residues. Germline V lookup: CDR1 SEHNR, CDR2 FQNEAQ (reference sequence). In DNA, the CDR3 is TGTGCCAGCAGCTTTAGCGGGGGGTCCGGCGAGCAGTACTTC. Translated: CASSFSGGSGEQYF.

This chain links TRBV15 with TRBJ2-4; 10 nucleotides agree with TRBD1. With V trimmed by 3 bases and J by 4 bases, 0 bases remained unmatched. Germline assignment: CDR1 LNHNV and CDR2 YYDKDF (reference sequence). This CDR3 region has 14 residues. The CDR3 sequence: CATSRDRGKNIQYF. The CDR3 DNA reads TGTGCCACCAGCAGGGACAGGGGGAAAAACATTCAGTACTTC.

In its sample, this clone was seen once. V and J are TRBV27 and TRBJ1-3, with D perhaps TRBD1 (6 bases). The CDR3 has 15 amino acids. Trimming left V 2 bases short and J 2 bases short, with 10 bases between. Germline V gene data show CDR1 as MNHEY and CDR2 as SMNVEV (reference sequence). The CDR3 region is CASSLGAGAGNTIYF. CDR3 coding DNA: TGTGCCAGCAGTTTAGGGGCAGGGGCTGGAAACACCATATATTTT.

The chain combines TRBV14 with TRBJ2-2; D ambiguous. Trimming left V 0 bases short and J 6 bases short, with 11 bases between. The germline V gene has CDR1 SGHDN and CDR2 FVKESK. This CDR3 is 15 amino acids long. CDR3 amino acids: CASSQEVAAAGELFF. In DNA form, the CDR3 reads TGTGCCAGCAGCCAAGAAGTCGCGGCGGCCGGGGAGCTGTTTTTT.

The chain couples TRBV7-3 to TRBJ2-1; TRBD1 matches 8 bases. The V and J ends lost 5 bases and 0 bases, in that order; junction bases with no gene match: 3. The CDR3 totals 15 residues. Germline V gene lookup returns CDR1 SGHTA and CDR2 FQGTGA. CDR3 sequence (DNA): TGTGCCAGCAGCATGGACAGGGTCTCCTACAATGAGCAGTTCTTC. Protein: CASSMDRVSYNEQFF.

This clone was counted once. The rearrangement uses TRBV29-1 and TRBJ1-4; TRBD1 agrees at 9 bases. V shed 4 bases, J shed 3 bases, and the junction held 6 bases outside the gene matches. Looked up from germline, CDR1 is SQVTM and CDR2 is ANQGSEA. The CDR3 runs to 15 residues. CDR3: CSVVQGAPPNEKLFF. The CDR3 DNA reads TGCAGCGTTGTACAGGGGGCACCCCCTAATGAAAAACTGTTTTTT.

This chain uses TRBV7-8 with TRBJ1-1; D is perhaps TRBD1 (6 bases). With 1 base removed from V and 1 base from J, the gap between germline ends came to 16 bases. From germline, CDR1 is SGHVS and CDR2 FQNEAQ. This CDR3 is 17 amino acids long. CDR3: CASSLGWLQGANTEAFF. In DNA, the CDR3 is TGTGCCAGCAGCTTAGGGTGGCTACAGGGAGCGAACACTGAAGCTTTCTTT.

The chain is built from TRBV24-1 and TRBJ2-1, with a tentative D call TRBD2 (6 bases). Germline V lookup: CDR1 KGHDR, CDR2 SFDVKD. Trimming removed 9 bases at V and 4 bases at J, with 18 bases between. The CDR3 spans 15 residues. The CDR3 here is CATEGQRSGYNEQFF. Written as DNA, the CDR3 is TGTGCCACCGAAGGGCAACGTAGCGGATACAATGAGCAGTTCTTC.

The rearrangement joins TRBV3-1 (or the pseudogene TRBV3-2) to TRBJ2-7, with TRBD2 matching over 13 bases. The germline V gene has CDR1 LGHDT and CDR2 YNNKEL (reference sequence). The V gene end was trimmed by 4 bases and the J gene end by 0 bases; junction bases not matched to a gene: 15. The CDR3 has 20 residues. CDR3 in amino acids: CASSPYRTSGRAVSSYEQYF. CDR3 coding DNA: TGTGCCAGCAGCCCCTACCGAACTAGCGGGAGGGCCGTAAGCTCCTACGAGCAGTACTTC.

The rearrangement links TRBV7-2 to TRBJ2-1, with TRBD2 matching over 9 bases. The trim removed 5 bases at V and 4 bases at J, leaving 9 bases unmatched. Germline CDR1 SGHTA, CDR2 FQGNSA. This CDR3 has 16 amino acids. In DNA form, the CDR3 reads TGTGCCAGCAGCACCCAAAGCGGGGGGCTTTACAATGAGCAGTTCTTC. Translated, it gives CASSTQSGGLYNEQFF. The whole variable domain, filled in from reference TRBV7-2 and TRBJ2-1, reads GAGVSQSPSNKVTEKGKDVELRCDPISGHTALYWYRQSLGQGLEFLIYFQGNSAPDKSGLPSDRFSAERTGGSVSTLTIQRTQQEDSAVYLCASSTQSGGLYNEQFFGPGTRLTVL.

CDR3 bases: TGTGCCAGCAGCCCAAAAAGGGTAGCGGTTTACAATGAGCAGTTCTTC. It specifies CASSPKRVAVYNEQFF. V and J are TRBV7-8 and TRBJ2-1; D is perhaps TRBD2 (6 bases). V was clipped by 5 bases and J by 4 bases, with 18 bases between them. Germline CDR1 is SGHVS and CDR2 is FQNEAQ. The CDR3 is 16 residues long.

The V gene is TRBV21-1, the J gene TRBJ2-7; TRBD1, the table's D call, lacks a check against the DNA. TRBV21-1 is recorded as a pseudogene. CDR3 length equals 14 residues. CDR3 coding DNA: TGTGCCAGACCTATTCGGGACACTATATACGAGCAGTACTTC. As protein: CARPIRDTIYEQYF.

The V call is TRBV5-1, the J call TRBJ2-2; TRBD2 matches 13 bases. The CDR3 totals 18 residues. Germline-derived CDR1 and CDR2 are SGHRS and YFSETQ. Unmatched junction bases numbered 8, after V lost 0 bases and J lost 6 bases. The DNA for the CDR3 is TGCGCCAGCAGCTTGGGAGGACTAGCGGGAGCTGGCGCCGGGGAGCTGTTTTTT. Amino acid sequence: CASSLGGLAGAGAGELFF. The variable domain in full, completed from reference TRBV5-1 and TRBJ2-2, reads KAGVTQTPRYLIKTRGQQVTLSCSPISGHRSVSWYQQTPGQGLQFLFEYFSETQRNKGNFPGRFSGRQFSNSRSEMNVSTLELGDSALYLCASSLGGLAGAGAGELFFGEGSRLTVL.

The chain combines TRBV19 with TRBJ2-5; a weak D match, TRBD2 (6 bases). Trimming removed 0 bases from V and 1 base from J, with 15 bases in between. Germline CDR1 reads LNHDA; CDR2 reads SQIVND (reference sequence). The CDR3 is 17 residues long. The CDR3 sequence: CASSIDWDSGIQETQYF. CDR3 in DNA: TGTGCCAGTAGTATAGATTGGGATAGCGGAATCCAAGAGACCCAGTACTTC.